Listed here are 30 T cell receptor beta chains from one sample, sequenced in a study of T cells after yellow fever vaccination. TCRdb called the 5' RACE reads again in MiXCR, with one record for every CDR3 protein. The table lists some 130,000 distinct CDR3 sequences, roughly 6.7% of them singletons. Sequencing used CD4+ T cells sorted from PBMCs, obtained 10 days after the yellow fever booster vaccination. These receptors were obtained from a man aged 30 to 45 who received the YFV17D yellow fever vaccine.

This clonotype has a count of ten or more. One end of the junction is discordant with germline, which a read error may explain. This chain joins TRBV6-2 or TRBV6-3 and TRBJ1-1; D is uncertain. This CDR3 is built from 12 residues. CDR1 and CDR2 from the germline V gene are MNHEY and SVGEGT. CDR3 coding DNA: TGTGCCAGCGGTTACCTGTACACTGAAGCTTTCTTT. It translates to CASGYLYTEAFF.

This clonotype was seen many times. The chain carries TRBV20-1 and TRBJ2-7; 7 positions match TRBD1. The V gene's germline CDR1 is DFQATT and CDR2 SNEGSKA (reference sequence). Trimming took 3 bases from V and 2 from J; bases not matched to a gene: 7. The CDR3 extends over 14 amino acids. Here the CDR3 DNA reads TGCAGTGCTAGTTCCGGGACAGAACCCTACGAGCAGTACTTC. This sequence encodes CSASSGTEPYEQYF.

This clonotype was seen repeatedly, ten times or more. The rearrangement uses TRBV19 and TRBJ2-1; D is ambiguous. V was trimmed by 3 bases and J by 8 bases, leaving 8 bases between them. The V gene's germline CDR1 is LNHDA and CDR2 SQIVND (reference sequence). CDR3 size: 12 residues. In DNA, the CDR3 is TGTGCCAGTAGTATTTTCGGAGATGAGCAGTTCTTC. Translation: CASSIFGDEQFF.

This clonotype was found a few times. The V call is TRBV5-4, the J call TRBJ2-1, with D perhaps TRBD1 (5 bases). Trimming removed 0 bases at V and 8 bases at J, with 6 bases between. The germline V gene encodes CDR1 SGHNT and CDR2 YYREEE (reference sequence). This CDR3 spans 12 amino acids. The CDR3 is CASSLDRYEQFF. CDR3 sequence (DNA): TGTGCCAGCAGCTTGGACAGGTATGAGCAGTTCTTC.

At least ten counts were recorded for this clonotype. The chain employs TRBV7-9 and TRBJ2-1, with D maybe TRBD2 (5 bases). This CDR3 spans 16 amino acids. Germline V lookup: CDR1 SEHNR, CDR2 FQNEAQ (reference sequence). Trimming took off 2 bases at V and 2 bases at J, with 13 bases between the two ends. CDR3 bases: TGTGCCAGCAGCTTAATGTGGGGAGTTACCTACAATGAGCAGTTCTTC. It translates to CASSLMWGVTYNEQFF. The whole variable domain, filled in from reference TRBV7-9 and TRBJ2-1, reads DTGVSQNPRHKITKRGQNVTFRCDPISEHNRLYWYRQTLGQGPEFLTYFQNEAQLEKSRLLSDRFSAERPKGSFSTLEIQRTEQGDSAMYLCASSLMWGVTYNEQFFGPGTRLTVL.

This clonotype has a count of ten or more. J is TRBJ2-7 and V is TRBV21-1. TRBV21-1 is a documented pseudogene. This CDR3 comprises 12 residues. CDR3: CGYLGRLYEQYF. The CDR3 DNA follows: TGTGGTTACCTCGGACGCCTCTACGAGCAGTACTTC.

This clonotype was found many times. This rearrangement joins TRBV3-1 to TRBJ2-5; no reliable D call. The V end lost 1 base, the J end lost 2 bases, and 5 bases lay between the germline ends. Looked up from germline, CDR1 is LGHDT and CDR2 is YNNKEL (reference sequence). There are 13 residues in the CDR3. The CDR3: CASSQGRQETQYF. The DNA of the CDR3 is TGTGCCAGCAGCCAAGGACGTCAAGAGACCCAGTACTTC.

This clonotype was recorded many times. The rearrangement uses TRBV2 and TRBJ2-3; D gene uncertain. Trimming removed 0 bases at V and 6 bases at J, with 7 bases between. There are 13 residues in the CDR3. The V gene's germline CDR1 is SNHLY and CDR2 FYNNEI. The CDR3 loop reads CASSEARSDTQYF. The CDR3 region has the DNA TGTGCCAGCAGTGAAGCACGGTCCGATACGCAGTATTTT. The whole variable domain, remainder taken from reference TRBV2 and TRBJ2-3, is EPEVTQTPSHQVTQMGQEVILRCVPISNHLYFYWYRQILGQKVEFLVSFYNNEISEKSEIFDDQFSVERPDGSNFTLKIRSTKLEDSAMYFCASSEARSDTQYFGPGTRLTVL.

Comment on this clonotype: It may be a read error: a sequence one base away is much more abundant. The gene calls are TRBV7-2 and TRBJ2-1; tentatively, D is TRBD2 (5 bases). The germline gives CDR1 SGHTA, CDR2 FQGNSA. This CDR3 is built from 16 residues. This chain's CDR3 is CVSSFNPPGSPGEQFF. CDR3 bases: TGTGTCAGCAGCTTCAACCCCCCGGGCTCCCCGGGGGAGCAGTTCTTC. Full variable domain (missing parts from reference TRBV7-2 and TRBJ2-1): GAGVSQSPSNKVTEKGKDVELRCDPISGHTALYWYRQSLGQGLEFLIYFQGNSAPDKSGLPSDRFSAERTGGSVSTLTIQRTQQEDSAVYLCVSSFNPPGSPGEQFFGPGTRLTVL.

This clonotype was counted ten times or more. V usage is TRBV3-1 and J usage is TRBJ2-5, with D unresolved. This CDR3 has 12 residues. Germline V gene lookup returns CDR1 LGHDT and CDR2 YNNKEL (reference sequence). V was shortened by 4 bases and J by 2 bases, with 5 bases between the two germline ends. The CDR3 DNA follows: TGTGCCAGCAGCCGGCAACAAGAGACCCAGTACTTC. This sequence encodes CASSRQQETQYF.

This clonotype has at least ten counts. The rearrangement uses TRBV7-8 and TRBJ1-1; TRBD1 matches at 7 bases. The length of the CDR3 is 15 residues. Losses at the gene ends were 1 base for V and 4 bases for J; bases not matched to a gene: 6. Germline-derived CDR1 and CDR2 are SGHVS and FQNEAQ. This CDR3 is CASSLVSGGSTEAFF. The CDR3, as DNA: TGTGCCAGCAGCTTAGTGTCAGGGGGGAGCACTGAAGCTTTCTTT.

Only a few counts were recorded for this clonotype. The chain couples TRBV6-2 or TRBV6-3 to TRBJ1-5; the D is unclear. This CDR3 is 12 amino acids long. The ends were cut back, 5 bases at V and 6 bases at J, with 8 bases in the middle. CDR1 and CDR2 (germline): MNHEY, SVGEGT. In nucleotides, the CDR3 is TGTGCCAGCAGTCCCATCGGTCAGCCCCAGCATTTT. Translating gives CASSPIGQPQHF.

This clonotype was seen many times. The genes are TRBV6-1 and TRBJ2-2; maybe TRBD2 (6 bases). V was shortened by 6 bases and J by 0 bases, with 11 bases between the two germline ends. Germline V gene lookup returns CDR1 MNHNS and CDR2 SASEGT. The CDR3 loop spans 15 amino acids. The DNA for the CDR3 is TGTGCCAGCAGGGAGGGACGGGCGAACACCGGGGAGCTGTTTTTT. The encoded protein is CASREGRANTGELFF.

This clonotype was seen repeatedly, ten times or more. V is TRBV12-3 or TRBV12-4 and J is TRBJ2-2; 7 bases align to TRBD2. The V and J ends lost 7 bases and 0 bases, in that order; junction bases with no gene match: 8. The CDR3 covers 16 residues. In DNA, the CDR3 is TGTGCCAGCACCCCCTGGGCGGGAGCGAACACCGGGGAGCTGTTTTTT. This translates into CASTPWAGANTGELFF.

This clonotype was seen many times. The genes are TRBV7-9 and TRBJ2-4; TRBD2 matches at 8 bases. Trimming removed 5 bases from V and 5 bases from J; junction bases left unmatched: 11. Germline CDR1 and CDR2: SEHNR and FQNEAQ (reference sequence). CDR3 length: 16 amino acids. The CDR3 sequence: CASSLAGGRIQNIQYF. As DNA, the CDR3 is TGTGCCAGCAGCCTCGCCGGCGGGAGGATCCAAAACATTCAGTACTTC.

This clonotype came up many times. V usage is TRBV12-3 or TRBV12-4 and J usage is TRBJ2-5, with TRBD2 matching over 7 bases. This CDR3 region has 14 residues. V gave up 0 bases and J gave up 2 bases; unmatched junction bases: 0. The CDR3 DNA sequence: TGTGCCAGCAGTTTAGCAGCGGGGCAAGAGACCCAGTACTTC. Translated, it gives CASSLAAGQETQYF.

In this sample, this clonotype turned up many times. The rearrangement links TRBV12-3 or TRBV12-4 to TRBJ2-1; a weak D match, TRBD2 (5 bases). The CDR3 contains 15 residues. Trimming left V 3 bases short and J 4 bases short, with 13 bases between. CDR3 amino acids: CASSFEGFTYNEQFF. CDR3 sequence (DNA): TGTGCCAGCAGTTTCGAGGGCTTCACTTACAATGAGCAGTTCTTC.

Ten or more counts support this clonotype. The chain's CDR3 is CASSWKRQETQYF. The CDR3 DNA reads as TGTGCCAGCAGTTGGAAGCGGCAAGAGACCCAGTACTTC. This rearrangement joins TRBV12-3 or TRBV12-4 to TRBJ2-5; weak D call: TRBD2 (5 bases). The CDR3 runs to 13 residues. V gave up 4 bases and J gave up 2 bases, with 8 bases separating them.

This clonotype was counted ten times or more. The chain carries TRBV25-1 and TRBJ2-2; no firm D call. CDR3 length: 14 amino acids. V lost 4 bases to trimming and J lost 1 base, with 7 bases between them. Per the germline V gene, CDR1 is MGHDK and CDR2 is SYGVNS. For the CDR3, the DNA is TGTGCCAGCAGTGCACGGATGAACACCGGGGAGCTGTTTTTT. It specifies CASSARMNTGELFF.

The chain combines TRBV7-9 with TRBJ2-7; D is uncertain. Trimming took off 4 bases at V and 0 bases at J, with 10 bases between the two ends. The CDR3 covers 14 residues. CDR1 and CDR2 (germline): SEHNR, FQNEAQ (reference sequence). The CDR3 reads CASSYGRFSYEQYF. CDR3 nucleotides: TGTGCCAGCAGCTATGGACGGTTCTCCTACGAGCAGTACTTC.

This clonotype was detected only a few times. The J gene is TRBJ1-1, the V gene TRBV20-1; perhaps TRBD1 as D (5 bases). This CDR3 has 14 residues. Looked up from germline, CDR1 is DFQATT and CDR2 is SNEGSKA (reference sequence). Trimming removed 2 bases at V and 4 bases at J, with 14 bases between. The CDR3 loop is CSARLPGGGTEAFF. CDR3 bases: TGCAGTGCTAGACTGCCGGGGGGGGGCACTGAAGCTTTCTTT.

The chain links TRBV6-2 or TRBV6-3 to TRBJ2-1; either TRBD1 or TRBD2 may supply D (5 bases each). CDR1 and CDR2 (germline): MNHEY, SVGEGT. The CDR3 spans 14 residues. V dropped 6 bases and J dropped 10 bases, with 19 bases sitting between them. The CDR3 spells CASSPRGSPEEQFF. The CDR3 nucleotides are TGTGCCAGCAGCCCACGGGGCTCCCCGGAAGAGCAGTTCTTC.

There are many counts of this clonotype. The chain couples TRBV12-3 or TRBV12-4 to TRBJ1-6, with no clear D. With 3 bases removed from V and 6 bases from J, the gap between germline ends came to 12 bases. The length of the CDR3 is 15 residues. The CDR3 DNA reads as TGTGCCAGCAGTTTGATCCCCGACGCTAATTCACCCCTCCACTTT. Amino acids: CASSLIPDANSPLHF.

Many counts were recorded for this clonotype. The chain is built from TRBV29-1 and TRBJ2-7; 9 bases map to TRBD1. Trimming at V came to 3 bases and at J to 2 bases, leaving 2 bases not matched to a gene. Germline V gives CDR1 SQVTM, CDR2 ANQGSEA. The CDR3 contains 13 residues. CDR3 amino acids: CSVEGTGTYEQYF. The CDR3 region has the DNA TGCAGCGTTGAGGGGACAGGGACCTACGAGCAGTACTTC.

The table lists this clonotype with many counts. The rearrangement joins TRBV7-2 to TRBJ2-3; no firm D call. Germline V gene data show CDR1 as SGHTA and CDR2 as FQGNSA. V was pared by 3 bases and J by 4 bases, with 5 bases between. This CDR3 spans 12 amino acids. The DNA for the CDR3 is TGTGCCAGCAGCTTCGCGTCAGATACGCAGTATTTT. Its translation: CASSFASDTQYF.

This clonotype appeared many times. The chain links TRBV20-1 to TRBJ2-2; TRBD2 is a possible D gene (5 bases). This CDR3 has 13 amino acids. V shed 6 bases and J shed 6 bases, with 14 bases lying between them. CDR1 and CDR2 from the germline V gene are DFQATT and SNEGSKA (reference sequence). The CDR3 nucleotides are TGCAGTGCAAGAAAACTAGGTGCCGGGGAGCTGTTTTTT. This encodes CSARKLGAGELFF.

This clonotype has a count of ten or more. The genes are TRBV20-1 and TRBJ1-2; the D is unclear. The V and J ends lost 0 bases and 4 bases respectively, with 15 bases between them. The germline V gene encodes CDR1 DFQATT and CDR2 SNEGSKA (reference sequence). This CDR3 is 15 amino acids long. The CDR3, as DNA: TGCAGTGCTAGAGATCCCTTGCATGGGCTCTATGGCTACACCTTC. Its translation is CSARDPLHGLYGYTF.

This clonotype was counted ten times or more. The CDR3 DNA sequence: TGTGCCAGCAGTCTGGTGGGGACTAATCAGCCCCAGCATTTT. It specifies CASSLVGTNQPQHF. The chain uses TRBV12-3 or TRBV12-4 and TRBJ1-5; tentative D call: TRBD1 (5 bases). The CDR3 runs 14 residues. Trimming left V 5 bases short and J 4 bases short, with 12 bases between.

This CDR3 is CSAGGSGKEQYF. As DNA, the CDR3 is TGCAGTGCTGGGGGGAGCGGGAAAGAGCAGTACTTC. The chain carries TRBV20-1 and TRBJ2-7; 7 nucleotides align to TRBD2. In germline, CDR1 is DFQATT, CDR2 SNEGSKA (reference sequence). This CDR3 has 12 amino acids. V was clipped by 5 bases and J by 7 bases; unmatched bases: 8.

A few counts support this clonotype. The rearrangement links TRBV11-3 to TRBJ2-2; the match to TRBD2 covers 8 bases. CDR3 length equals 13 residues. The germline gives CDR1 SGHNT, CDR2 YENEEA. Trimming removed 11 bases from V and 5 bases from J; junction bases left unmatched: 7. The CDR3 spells CASSGSLTGELFF. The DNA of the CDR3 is TGTGCCTCAAGCGGGAGTTTGACCGGGGAGCTGTTTTTT.